This TCR beta chain came from a study of blood T cell repertoires in COVID-19. Overall study: The United States, Italy and Spain provided the acute and convalescent COVID-19 samples.

Authors' analysis steps: Nucleated cell counts were estimated from reference gene primer amplification. Only in-frame clones appear in the TCRdb table, and some are missing; sequencing was by immunoSEQ multiplex PCR. V and J calls and clone size are those listed in that table; D and trimming were worked out from the DNA. The table shows tens of thousands of clones, with roughly 78% occurring only once. From germline, CDR1 is MDHEN and CDR2 SYDVKM. V was cut by 1 base and J by 8 bases, with 14 bases left in between. The CDR3 contains 14 residues. V gene TRBV28 combines with J gene TRBJ1-2; D gene uncertain. This TCR derives from a man aged 65 to 79 with acute or convalescent COVID-19. Material: peripheral blood. CDR3 sequence reads: CASSLSIGVGGYTF. The CDR3 region has the DNA TGTGCCAGCAGTTTATCCATCGGGGTAGGCGGCTACACCTTC.